What follows are 19 T cell receptor beta chains derived from one specimen sequenced in a study of T-cell memory formation after mild COVID-19. MiXCR, applied by TCRdb to the 5' RACE reads, yields one record per CDR3 protein. Altogether roughly 300,000 distinct CDR3 sequences are present, over 7% being singletons, with the ten largest covering roughly 23%. The sequencing sample was made of PBMCs or a T cell subset sorted from them (not recorded which). The source of these receptors is a man between 18 and 29 years old who had mild COVID-19 (a few samples of this study predate the infection). Cell type and time point are not known.

This clonotype turned up a few times. CDR3 nucleotides: TGCGCCAGCAGCCAAGGCCCGGAGGCTAATCAGCCCCAGCATTTT. It yields the protein CASSQGPEANQPQHF. The V gene is TRBV4-1, the J gene TRBJ1-5; D is unclear. Germline V gene data show CDR1 as MGHRA and CDR2 as YSYEKL. Trimming stripped 1 base from V and 4 bases from J, with 11 bases between. The length of the CDR3 is 15 residues.

This clonotype was observed a few times. The chain uses TRBV18 and TRBJ1-2; D gene uncertain. This CDR3 contains 14 residues. Trimming shortened V by 3 bases and J by 5 bases, and 13 bases separated the two germline ends. The germline V gene has CDR1 KGHSH and CDR2 LQKENI. The CDR3 DNA reads as TGTGCCAGCTCACCCCCCCAGGATCGGTATGGCTACACCTTC. Its translation is CASSPPQDRYGYTF. Full variable domain (remainder filled in from reference TRBV18 and TRBJ1-2): NAGVMQNPRHLVRRRGQEARLRCSPMKGHSHVYWYRQLPEEGLKFMVYLQKENIIDESGMPKERFSAEFPKEGPSILRIQQVVRGDSAAYFCASSPPQDRYGYTFGSGTRLTVV.

This clonotype was seen a handful of times. The V and J genes are TRBV20-1 and TRBJ2-3; D is unresolved. Between the trimmed V and J ends, which lost 3 bases and 1 base, there was a span of 11 bases. Germline V gene data show CDR1 as DFQATT and CDR2 as SNEGSKA (reference sequence). The CDR3 runs to 14 residues. The CDR3: CSASLGIGTDTQYF. The CDR3 DNA reads TGCAGTGCTAGTCTAGGAATCGGCACAGATACGCAGTATTTT.

The chain uses TRBV24-1 and TRBJ2-6; possible D gene TRBD1, 5 bases. V dropped 1 base and J dropped 4 bases, with 13 bases sitting between them. This CDR3 spans 17 amino acids. CDR1 is KGHDR, CDR2 SFDVKD, per germline. CDR3 residues: CATSDLGAALGANVLTF. CDR3 sequence (DNA): TGTGCCACCAGTGATTTAGGGGCTGCCTTGGGGGCCAACGTCCTGACTTTC.

This chain uses TRBV18 with TRBJ1-5; D is unclear. CDR1 KGHSH and CDR2 LQKENI come from the germline V gene. Trimming stripped 2 bases from V and 3 bases from J, with 11 bases between. The CDR3 is made up of 15 amino acids. The CDR3 DNA sequence: TGTGCCAGCTCACCAGGACCGTTAAACAATCAGCCCCAGCATTTT. Its protein is CASSPGPLNNQPQHF.

The rearrangement uses TRBV7-2 and TRBJ2-5; D gene ambiguous. The CDR3 length is 13 residues. Germline-derived CDR1 and CDR2 are SGHTA and FQGNSA. V gave up 4 bases and J gave up 0 bases, with 6 bases separating them. CDR3 sequence: CASSSTYQETQYF. CDR3 DNA: TGTGCCAGCAGCTCGACCTACCAAGAGACCCAGTACTTC. Full variable domain (outside the CDR3, taken from reference TRBV7-2 and TRBJ2-5): GAGVSQSPSNKVTEKGKDVELRCDPISGHTALYWYRQSLGQGLEFLIYFQGNSAPDKSGLPSDRFSAERTGGSVSTLTIQRTQQEDSAVYLCASSSTYQETQYFGPGTRLLVL.

This clonotype was seen more than once but under ten times. The rearrangement uses TRBV5-1 and TRBJ1-2; TRBD1 might be the D (5 bases). V was trimmed by 3 bases and J by 8 bases, leaving 14 bases between them. The germline V gene encodes CDR1 SGHRS and CDR2 YFSETQ. This CDR3 contains 13 residues. CDR3: CASSSRGRGGYTF. The DNA for the CDR3 is TGCGCCAGCAGCTCACGGGGGAGAGGGGGCTACACCTTC.

This clonotype was recorded at least ten times. This chain connects TRBV27 to TRBJ1-2, with TRBD1 as a possible D gene (6 bases). The germline V gene encodes CDR1 MNHEY and CDR2 SMNVEV (reference sequence). The CDR3 runs 13 residues. The V end was cut by 8 bases, the J end by 3 bases, with 13 bases between. CDR3 loop: CASGPTGYYGYTF. The DNA for the CDR3 is TGTGCCAGCGGTCCCACAGGGTACTATGGCTACACCTTC.

The rearrangement joins TRBV6-5 to TRBJ2-3, with TRBD2 matching 10 bases. The V segment lost 8 bases and the J segment 3 bases; nucleotides outside the gene matches: 5. Germline loops: CDR1 MNHEY, CDR2 SVGAGI. This CDR3 comprises 14 residues. Here the CDR3 reads CASRVAGGTDTQYF. The CDR3 DNA follows: TGTGCCAGCCGTGTAGCGGGGGGTACAGATACGCAGTATTTT.

This clonotype was seen a few times. The chain is built from TRBV5-1 and TRBJ1-1; 7 bases align to TRBD1. From germline, CDR1 is SGHRS and CDR2 YFSETQ. The CDR3 runs to 14 residues. Trimming cost V 0 bases and J 4 bases; bases outside gene matches: 3. The CDR3 DNA follows: TGCGCCAGCAGCTTGGAGGGGGCGGGCACTGAAGCTTTCTTT. It yields the protein CASSLEGAGTEAFF.

The chain links TRBV7-9 to TRBJ1-2, with D unclear. V was cut by 1 base and J by 6 bases, with 12 bases left in between. The germline CDR1 and CDR2 sequences are SEHNR and FQNEAQ (reference sequence). This CDR3 contains 14 residues. The CDR3 reads CASSLGAGSNGYTF. The CDR3, as DNA: TGTGCCAGCAGCTTAGGTGCAGGATCAAATGGCTACACCTTC.

This clonotype occurred many times. The chain has TRBV20-1 and TRBJ2-1; TRBD1 agrees at 7 bases. Germline CDR1 is DFQATT and CDR2 is SNEGSKA (reference sequence). The trim removed 2 bases at V and 0 bases at J, leaving 7 bases unmatched. The CDR3 is 16 residues long. CDR3 sequence: CSARKDRPSSYNEQFF. In DNA form, the CDR3 reads TGCAGTGCTAGAAAGGACAGGCCGAGCTCCTACAATGAGCAGTTCTTC.

This clonotype was seen only a few times. The V call is TRBV5-1, the J call TRBJ2-6; D gene unclear. The CDR3 sequence is 15 residues long. Germline-derived CDR1 and CDR2 are SGHRS and YFSETQ. V was cut by 1 base and J by 4 bases, with 9 bases left in between. In DNA form, the CDR3 reads TGCGCCAGCAGCTTGTTCTCGTTCGGGGCCAACGTCCTGACTTTC. Protein sequence: CASSLFSFGANVLTF.

On this clonotype: Since a much larger clone is just one base distant, this may be a read error. V and J are TRBV2 and TRBJ1-2, with D unclear. Germline V CDR1 and CDR2: SNHLY, FYNNEI. The CDR3 contains 13 residues. The CDR3 coding sequence is TGTGCCAGCAGTGTAACGGAACTAGATGGCTACGCCTTC. Translation: CASSVTELDGYAF.

This clonotype was counted between two and nine times. The chain carries TRBV4-1 and TRBJ2-1, with D maybe TRBD1 (6 bases). The germline V and J ends were trimmed by 3 bases and 3 bases, with 15 bases remaining between them. CDR1 and CDR2 (germline): MGHRA, YSYEKL. The CDR3 has 16 amino acids. This CDR3 reads CASSQRLGAFYNEQFF. CDR3 in DNA: TGCGCCAGCAGCCAGAGACTGGGGGCCTTCTACAATGAGCAGTTCTTC.

Remarks on this clonotype: A single base separates this from a much larger clone, so it may be a read error. The chain has TRBV5-1 and TRBJ2-5, with a possible D match to TRBD1 (6 bases). Germline CDR1 is SGHRS and CDR2 is YFSETQ. CDR3 length: 14 residues. Trimming took 4 bases from V and 1 from J, leaving 11 bases between them. The CDR3: CASSLRTVQETQYF. CDR3 sequence (DNA): TGCGCCAGCAGCCTCCGGACAGTCCAAGAGACCCAGTACTTC.

This clonotype was observed a few times. J is TRBJ2-5 and V is TRBV15; tentative D call: TRBD2 (5 bases). Germline V gives CDR1 LNHNV, CDR2 YYDKDF (reference sequence). This CDR3 has 15 amino acids. Trimming pared 0 bases from V and 0 bases from J, leaving 8 bases between. The CDR3 reads CATSRDRGYQETQYF. In DNA, the CDR3 is TGTGCCACCAGCAGAGATCGAGGGTACCAAGAGACCCAGTACTTC.

This chain uses TRBV28 with TRBJ1-1; D gene ambiguous. Looked up from germline, CDR1 is MDHEN and CDR2 is SYDVKM. The CDR3 contains 14 residues. V was trimmed by 5 bases and J by 0 bases, leaving 10 bases between them. CDR3 nucleotides: TGTGCCAGCAGTCCGGGTGACTTGAACACTGAAGCTTTCTTT. Translated, it gives CASSPGDLNTEAFF.

The CDR3 reads CASSYRGTASTDTQYF. The CDR3 DNA reads as TGTGCCAGCAGTTACAGAGGGACTGCTAGCACAGATACGCAGTATTTT. The V and J genes are TRBV6-2 or TRBV6-3 and TRBJ2-3, with D perhaps TRBD2 (6 bases). CDR1 MNHEY and CDR2 SVGEGT come from the germline V gene. CDR3 length: 16 residues. The V gene lost 2 bases and the J gene lost 0 bases, with 12 bases spanning the gap.